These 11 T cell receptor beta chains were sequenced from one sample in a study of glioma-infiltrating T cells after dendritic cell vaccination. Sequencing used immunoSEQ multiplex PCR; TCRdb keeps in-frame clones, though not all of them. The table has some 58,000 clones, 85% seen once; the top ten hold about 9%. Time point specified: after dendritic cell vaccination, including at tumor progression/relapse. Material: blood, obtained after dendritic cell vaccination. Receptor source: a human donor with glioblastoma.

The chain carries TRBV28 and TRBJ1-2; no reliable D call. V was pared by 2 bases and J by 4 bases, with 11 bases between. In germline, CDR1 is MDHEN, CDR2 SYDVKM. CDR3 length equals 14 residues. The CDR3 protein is CASSLTQAPYGYTF. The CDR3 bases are TGTGCCAGCAGTTTAACGCAGGCGCCCTATGGCTACACCTTC.

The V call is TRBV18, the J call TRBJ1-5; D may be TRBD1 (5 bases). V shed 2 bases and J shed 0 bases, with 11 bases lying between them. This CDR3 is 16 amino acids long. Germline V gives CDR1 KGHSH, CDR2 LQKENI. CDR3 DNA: TGTGCCAGCTCACCAATTGGAGGGGATAGCAATCAGCCCCAGCATTTT. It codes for CASSPIGGDSNQPQHF.

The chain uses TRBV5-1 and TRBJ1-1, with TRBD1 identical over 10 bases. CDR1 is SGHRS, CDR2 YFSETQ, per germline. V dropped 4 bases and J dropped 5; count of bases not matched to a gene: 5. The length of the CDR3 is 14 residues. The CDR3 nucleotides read TGCGCCAGCAGCGAGACAGGGGGCGGAACTGAAGCTTTCTTT. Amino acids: CASSETGGGTEAFF.

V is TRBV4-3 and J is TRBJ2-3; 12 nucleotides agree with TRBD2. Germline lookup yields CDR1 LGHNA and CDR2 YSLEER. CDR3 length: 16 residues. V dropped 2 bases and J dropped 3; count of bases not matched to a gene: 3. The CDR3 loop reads CASSQWTSGVTDTQYF. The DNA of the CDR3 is TGCGCCAGCAGCCAATGGACTAGCGGGGTAACAGATACGCAGTATTTT.

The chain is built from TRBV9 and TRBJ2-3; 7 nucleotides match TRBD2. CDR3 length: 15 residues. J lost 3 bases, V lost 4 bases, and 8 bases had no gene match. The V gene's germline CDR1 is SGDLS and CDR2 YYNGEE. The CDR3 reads CASSSDGGGTDTQYF. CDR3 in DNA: TGTGCCAGCAGCTCAGATGGCGGGGGAACAGATACGCAGTATTTT.

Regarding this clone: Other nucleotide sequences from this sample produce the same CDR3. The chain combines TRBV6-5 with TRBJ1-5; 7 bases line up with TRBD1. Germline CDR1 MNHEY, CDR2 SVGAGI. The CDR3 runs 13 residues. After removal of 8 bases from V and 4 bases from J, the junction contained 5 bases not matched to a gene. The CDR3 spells CASSGQQNQPQHF. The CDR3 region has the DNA TGTGCCAGCTCGGGACAGCAGAATCAGCCCCAGCATTTT.

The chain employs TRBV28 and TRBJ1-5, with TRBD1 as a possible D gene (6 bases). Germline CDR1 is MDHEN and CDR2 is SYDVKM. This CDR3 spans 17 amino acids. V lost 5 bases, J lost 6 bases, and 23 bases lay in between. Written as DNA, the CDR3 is TGTGCCAGCAGTGCACCGGGACATACATCTCCTAGTCAGCCCCAGCATTTT. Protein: CASSAPGHTSPSQPQHF.

CDR3 nucleotide sequence: TGTGCCAGCAGCGTAGAGGGGGGGCCGGATACGCAGTATTTT. Translated, it gives CASSVEGGPDTQYF. The rearrangement uses TRBV9 and TRBJ2-3; D is possibly TRBD2 (7 bases). Germline values: CDR1 SGDLS, CDR2 YYNGEE. The CDR3 spans 14 residues. V was shortened by 0 bases and J by 6 bases, with 11 bases between the two germline ends. Based on the CDR3 plus reference TRBV9 and TRBJ2-3, the full variable domain is DSGVTQTPKHLITATGQRVTLRCSPRSGDLSVYWYQQSLDQGLQFLIQYYNGEERAKGNILERFSAQQFPDLHSELNLSSLELGDSALYFCASSVEGGPDTQYFGPGTRLTVL.

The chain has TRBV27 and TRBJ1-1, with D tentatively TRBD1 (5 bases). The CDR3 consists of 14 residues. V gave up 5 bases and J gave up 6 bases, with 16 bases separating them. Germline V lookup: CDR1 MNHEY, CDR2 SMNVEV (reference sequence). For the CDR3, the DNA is TGTGCCAGCAGTGACAGTGGGGTGAGTCCTGAAGCTTTCTTT. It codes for CASSDSGVSPEAFF.

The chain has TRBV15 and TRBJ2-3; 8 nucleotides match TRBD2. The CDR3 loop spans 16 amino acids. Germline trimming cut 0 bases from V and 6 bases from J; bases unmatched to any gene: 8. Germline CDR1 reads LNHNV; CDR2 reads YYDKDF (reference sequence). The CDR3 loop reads CATSRDYGGGHDTQYF. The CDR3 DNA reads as TGTGCCACCAGCAGAGATTATGGCGGGGGGCATGATACGCAGTATTTT.

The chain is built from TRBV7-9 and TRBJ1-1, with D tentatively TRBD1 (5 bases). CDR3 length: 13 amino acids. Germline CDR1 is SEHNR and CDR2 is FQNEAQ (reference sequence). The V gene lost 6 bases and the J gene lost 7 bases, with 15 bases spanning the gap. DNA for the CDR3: TGTGCCAGCAGACTGGGGCAGGGAAGTGAAGCTTTCTTT. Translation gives CASRLGQGSEAFF. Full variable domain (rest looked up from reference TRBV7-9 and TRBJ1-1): DTGVSQNPRHKITKRGQNVTFRCDPISEHNRLYWYRQTLGQGPEFLTYFQNEAQLEKSRLLSDRFSAERPKGSFSTLEIQRTEQGDSAMYLCASRLGQGSEAFFGQGTRLTVV.